These T cell receptor beta chains were read from a single sample in a study of shared clonotypes between healthy human individuals. Sequencing used immunoSEQ multiplex PCR; TCRdb keeps in-frame clones, though not all of them. The data contain about 1.1 million clones, 75% to 80% of them singletons. The specimen sequenced was memory CD4+ T cells from PBMCs. The receptors were gathered from a man younger than 30 in good health. Some clones in this sample may be carry-over from other donors' samples. CDR3s include the opening cysteine and the closing phenylalanine or tryptophan. D genes are given only for firm matches. The size entry is marked missing in some rows and otherwise reads once, few, many or a size class.

j_gene: TRBJ2-7
d_gene: TRBD2
abundance: few
v_gene: TRBV14
CDR3nt: TGTGCCAGCAGCCGGACCCCAACTAGCGGGAGCCTCTACGAGCAGTACTTC
CDR3aa: CASSRTPTSGSLYEQYF

j_gene: TRBJ2-4
d_gene: .
abundance: many
v_gene: TRBV28
CDR3nt: TGTGCCAGCAACCGCTCTAGCCCTAAAAACATTCAGTACTTC
CDR3aa: CASNRSSPKNIQYF

j_gene: TRBJ2-7
d_gene: .
abundance: .
v_gene: TRBV6-6
CDR3nt: TGTGCCAGCAGTACCTCCCGGGGGCAAGGCGAGCAGTACTTC
CDR3aa: CASSTSRGQGEQYF

j_gene: TRBJ1-3
d_gene: .
abundance: .
v_gene: TRBV28
CDR3nt: TGTGCCAGCACCCCAGGACATAAGTTATCCGGAAACACCATATATTTT
CDR3aa: CASTPGHKLSGNTIYF

j_gene: TRBJ2-7
d_gene: .
abundance: .
v_gene: TRBV27
CDR3nt: TGTGCCAGCAGTTTAGCACAGGTCGACATGGGGGAGCAGTACTTC
CDR3aa: CASSLAQVDMGEQYF

j_gene: TRBJ2-5
d_gene: .
abundance: .
v_gene: TRBV5-1
CDR3nt: TGCGCCAGCAGCCGCCGAGCTCCGGGACACCGCCGAGGGCAAGAGACCCAGTACTTC
CDR3aa: CASSRRAPGHRRGQETQYF

j_gene: TRBJ2-7
d_gene: TRBD1
abundance: .
v_gene: TRBV10-3
CDR3nt: TGTGCCATCAGTGATTCGGACAGGGGAAGTCTCGAGCAGTACTTC
CDR3aa: CAISDSDRGSLEQYF

j_gene: TRBJ1-2
d_gene: .
abundance: .
v_gene: TRBV19
CDR3nt: TGTGCCAGTCGGCGTTCAGGGGAGCCCTATGGCTACACCTTC
CDR3aa: CASRRSGEPYGYTF

j_gene: TRBJ1-1
d_gene: TRBD1
abundance: .
v_gene: TRBV7-8
CDR3nt: TGTGCCAGCGGACGGGACAGGGGACGAACTGAAGCTTTCTTT
CDR3aa: CASGRDRGRTEAFF

j_gene: TRBJ1-5
d_gene: .
abundance: .
v_gene: TRBV19
CDR3nt: TGTGCCAGTAGTATCCGCAGGGAGGGCAATCAGCCCCAGCATTTT
CDR3aa: CASSIRREGNQPQHF

j_gene: TRBJ2-2
d_gene: TRBD2
abundance: .
v_gene: TRBV15
CDR3nt: TGTGCCACCAGCAGAGATCAGATAGCGGGAGAGGAGCTGTTTTTT
CDR3aa: CATSRDQIAGEELFF

j_gene: TRBJ1-5
d_gene: TRBD1
abundance: once
v_gene: TRBV10-3
CDR3nt: TGTGCCATCAGTGCAGACCCTAACAGGGGCTTTGGCAATCAGCCCCAGCATTTT
CDR3aa: CAISADPNRGFGNQPQHF

j_gene: TRBJ2-2
d_gene: .
abundance: .
v_gene: TRBV10-1
CDR3nt: TGCGCCAGCAGTGAGTCGCGAGGGCCCACCGGGGAGCTGTTTTTT
CDR3aa: CASSESRGPTGELFF

j_gene: TRBJ1-2
d_gene: .
abundance: .
v_gene: TRBV7-2
CDR3nt: TGTGCCAGCAGCCCCCCGGGAGTGGGTGGCTACACCTTC
CDR3aa: CASSPPGVGGYTF

j_gene: TRBJ1-2
d_gene: TRBD1
abundance: .
v_gene: TRBV28
CDR3nt: TGTGCCAGCAGTGTACTCCGGGACAGGAGTCCTACCTTC
CDR3aa: CASSVLRDRSPTF

j_gene: TRBJ1-1
d_gene: .
abundance: .
v_gene: TRBV18
CDR3nt: TGTGCCAGCTCCCCCAACAGACAGAATCTTCTGAACACTGAAGCTTTCTTT
CDR3aa: CASSPNRQNLLNTEAFF

j_gene: TRBJ2-3
d_gene: .
abundance: .
v_gene: TRBV29-1
CDR3nt: TGCAGCGTTGAAGGAGGGGGACAAACTAGCACAGATACGCAGTATTTT
CDR3aa: CSVEGGGQTSTDTQYF

j_gene: TRBJ1-1
d_gene: .
abundance: .
v_gene: TRBV27
CDR3nt: TGTGCCAGCAGAGTTGGCAGGGGCGTGAACACTGAAGCTTTCTTT
CDR3aa: CASRVGRGVNTEAFF

j_gene: TRBJ1-1
d_gene: .
abundance: .
v_gene: TRBV4-3
CDR3nt: TGCGCCAGCAGCCAAGATATCTGGGCCGGGAACACTGAAGCTTTCTTT
CDR3aa: CASSQDIWAGNTEAFF

j_gene: TRBJ2-1
d_gene: TRBD2
abundance: .
v_gene: TRBV2
CDR3nt: TGTGCCAGCAGTACGGGACTAGCGGGATACAATGAGCAGTTCTTC
CDR3aa: CASSTGLAGYNEQFF

j_gene: TRBJ2-5
d_gene: .
abundance: once
v_gene: TRBV5-4
CDR3nt: TGTGCCAGCAGCTCCGGAACTCCAGCCGGGACTCCAAAAGAGACCCAGTACTTC
CDR3aa: CASSSGTPAGTPKETQYF

j_gene: TRBJ2-2
d_gene: .
abundance: .
v_gene: TRBV4-2
CDR3nt: TGTGCCAGCAGCCAAGAGGGCTATAAAAACACCGGGGAGCTGTTTTTT
CDR3aa: CASSQEGYKNTGELFF

j_gene: TRBJ1-5
d_gene: .
abundance: .
v_gene: TRBV7-8
CDR3nt: TGTGCCAGCAGCCTAGACGGGAATCAGCCCCAGCATTTT
CDR3aa: CASSLDGNQPQHF

j_gene: TRBJ2-7
d_gene: .
abundance: .
v_gene: TRBV11-2
CDR3nt: TGTGCCAGCAGCTTAGCTCGCAGGTTCAACGACGAGCAGTACTTC
CDR3aa: CASSLARRFNDEQYF

j_gene: TRBJ2-7
d_gene: TRBD2
abundance: .
v_gene: TRBV25-1
CDR3nt: TGTGCCACCCATCGGACTAGCGATACCTACGAGCAGTACTTC
CDR3aa: CATHRTSDTYEQYF

j_gene: TRBJ1-1
d_gene: TRBD1
abundance: .
v_gene: TRBV7-8
CDR3nt: TGTGCCAGCAGCCCCCGGGACAGGGAAAAAGCTTTCTTT
CDR3aa: CASSPRDREKAFF

j_gene: TRBJ1-1
d_gene: .
abundance: once
v_gene: TRBV9
CDR3nt: TGTGCCAGCAGCGGGTCGGCTGCGAACACTGAAGCTTTCTTT
CDR3aa: CASSGSAANTEAFF

j_gene: TRBJ2-7
d_gene: .
abundance: once
v_gene: TRBV5-4
CDR3nt: TGTGCCAGCAGCTTGGGGGGGGCGCGGGCCCTTTACGAGCAGTACTTC
CDR3aa: CASSLGGARALYEQYF

j_gene: TRBJ1-2
d_gene: TRBD1
abundance: once
v_gene: TRBV28
CDR3nt: TGTGCCAGCACACCGGGACAGTATTCAGGCTACACCTTC
CDR3aa: CASTPGQYSGYTF

j_gene: TRBJ1-4
d_gene: TRBD1
abundance: .
v_gene: TRBV25-1
CDR3nt: TGTGCCAGCAGCCTCGGGACAGCTAATGAAAAACTGTTTTTT
CDR3aa: CASSLGTANEKLFF

j_gene: TRBJ2-3
d_gene: .
abundance: .
v_gene: TRBV19
CDR3nt: TGTGCCAGTAGTATAGACTACACGTGGGATACGCAGTATTTT
CDR3aa: CASSIDYTWDTQYF

j_gene: TRBJ2-1
d_gene: TRBD2
abundance: .
v_gene: TRBV30
CDR3nt: TGTGCCTGGAGGACTAAGACGGGACTACGCAATGAGCAGTTCTTC
CDR3aa: CAWRTKTGLRNEQFF

j_gene: TRBJ2-7
d_gene: .
abundance: .
v_gene: TRBV28
CDR3nt: TGTGCCAGCAGTTTTATAGCGCCCGAAGATGATAGCTCCTACGAGCAGTACTTC
CDR3aa: CASSFIAPEDDSSYEQYF

j_gene: TRBJ2-2
d_gene: TRBD2
abundance: .
v_gene: TRBV7-3
CDR3nt: TGTGCCAGCAGCTTAGGCGGGGGCACCGGGGAGCTGTTTTTT
CDR3aa: CASSLGGGTGELFF

j_gene: TRBJ2-2
d_gene: .
abundance: .
v_gene: TRBV10-3
CDR3nt: TGTGCCATCAGCGGAGAACAGTTTAACACCGGGGAGCTGTTTTTT
CDR3aa: CAISGEQFNTGELFF

j_gene: TRBJ1-5
d_gene: .
abundance: .
v_gene: TRBV6-1
CDR3nt: TGTGCCAGCAGTCAGTTAAGCAATCAGCCCCAGCATTTT
CDR3aa: CASSQLSNQPQHF

j_gene: TRBJ1-1
d_gene: TRBD1
abundance: few
v_gene: TRBV6-1
CDR3nt: TGTGCCAGCAGTGAATACAGGGGGGACACTGAAGCTTTCTTT
CDR3aa: CASSEYRGDTEAFF

j_gene: TRBJ1-1
d_gene: .
abundance: .
v_gene: TRBV9
CDR3nt: TGTGCCAGCAGCGTTGAACAGCTGAACACTGAAGCTTTCTTT
CDR3aa: CASSVEQLNTEAFF

j_gene: TRBJ1-5
d_gene: .
abundance: .
v_gene: TRBV6-1
CDR3nt: TGTGCCAGCAGTGAAACCAGAAGCAATCAGCCCCAGCATTTT
CDR3aa: CASSETRSNQPQHF

j_gene: TRBJ1-1
d_gene: .
abundance: .
v_gene: TRBV7-8
CDR3nt: TGTGCCAGCGTTCTCCTCGGAGGGAACACTGAAGCTTTCTTT
CDR3aa: CASVLLGGNTEAFF

j_gene: TRBJ1-4
d_gene: TRBD1
abundance: .
v_gene: TRBV15
CDR3nt: TGTGCCACCGGAAAGGGGGCAGGGCGTGAAAAACTGTTTTTT
CDR3aa: CATGKGAGREKLFF

j_gene: TRBJ2-6
d_gene: .
abundance: .
v_gene: TRBV19
CDR3nt: TGTGCCAGTAAGGGGGGAGCCTCTGGGGCCAACGTCCTGACTTTC
CDR3aa: CASKGGASGANVLTF

j_gene: TRBJ2-1
d_gene: TRBD2
abundance: once
v_gene: TRBV9
CDR3nt: TGTGCCAGCAGCGCGGGGGGGACTAGCTACAATGAGCAGTTCTTC
CDR3aa: CASSAGGTSYNEQFF

j_gene: TRBJ1-1
d_gene: TRBD1
abundance: .
v_gene: TRBV7-2
CDR3nt: TGTGCCAGCAGCTTAGTAGGCGGACAGGGGGCAGCTTTCTTT
CDR3aa: CASSLVGGQGAAFF

j_gene: TRBJ1-1
d_gene: .
abundance: .
v_gene: TRBV2
CDR3nt: TGTGCCAGCAGTCCCTCTTTGGGACAATGGTTAAACACTGAAGCTTTCTTT
CDR3aa: CASSPSLGQWLNTEAFF

j_gene: TRBJ1-1
d_gene: TRBD1
abundance: .
v_gene: TRBV7-3
CDR3nt: TGTGCCAGCAGCCTCCGGCCGGGACAGCCGAACACTGAAGCTTTCTTT
CDR3aa: CASSLRPGQPNTEAFF

j_gene: TRBJ2-1
d_gene: .
abundance: .
v_gene: TRBV11-2
CDR3nt: TGTGCCAGCAGCTCGCGAGGGGCGGGACAGAGATACAATGAGCAGTTCTTC
CDR3aa: CASSSRGAGQRYNEQFF

j_gene: TRBJ2-1
d_gene: TRBD2
abundance: .
v_gene: TRBV27
CDR3nt: TGTGCCAGCAGTTTCCCGGGAGGAGGCAATGAGCAGTTCTTC
CDR3aa: CASSFPGGGNEQFF

j_gene: TRBJ2-2
d_gene: .
abundance: once
v_gene: TRBV5-1
CDR3nt: TGCGCCAGCAGCTTGGCCGGGGCGTTGAACACCGGGGAGCTGTTTTTT
CDR3aa: CASSLAGALNTGELFF

j_gene: TRBJ2-2
d_gene: .
abundance: .
v_gene: TRBV2
CDR3nt: TGTGCCAGCATGGTGGAATCCGGGGGGCTTACCGGGGAGCTGTTTTTT
CDR3aa: CASMVESGGLTGELFF

j_gene: TRBJ2-1
d_gene: TRBD1
abundance: .
v_gene: TRBV4-2
CDR3nt: TGTGCCAGCAGCCGCTGGACAGGGGGCGAGGGGAATGAGCAGTTCTTC
CDR3aa: CASSRWTGGEGNEQFF